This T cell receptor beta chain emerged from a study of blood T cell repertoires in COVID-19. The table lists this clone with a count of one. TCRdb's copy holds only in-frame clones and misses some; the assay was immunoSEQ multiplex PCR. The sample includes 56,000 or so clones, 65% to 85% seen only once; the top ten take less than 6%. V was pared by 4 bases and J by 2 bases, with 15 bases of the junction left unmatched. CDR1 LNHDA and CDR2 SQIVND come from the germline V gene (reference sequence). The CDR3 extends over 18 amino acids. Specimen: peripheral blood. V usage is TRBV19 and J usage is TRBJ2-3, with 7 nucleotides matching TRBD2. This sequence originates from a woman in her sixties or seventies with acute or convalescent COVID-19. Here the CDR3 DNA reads TGTGCCAGTAGTACACCCAAAAGGGGAGGGACCGACACAGATACGCAGTATTTT. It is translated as CASSTPKRGGTDTDTQYF.